What follows is one T cell receptor (beta chain) and its context. These data are taken from a study of blood T cell repertoires in COVID-19. About the study: Acute and convalescent COVID-19 samples came from the United States, Italy and Spain.

The CDR3 has 16 amino acids. V shed 0 bases and J shed 0 bases, with 11 bases lying between them. Germline lookup yields CDR1 LGHNA and CDR2 YNFKEQ. Source study methods: Quantification of nucleated cells was approximated via reference gene primer amplification. Using immunoSEQ multiplex PCR, the repertoire was profiled, and TCRdb retains in-frame clones only, with some absent. V and J calls and clone size are as listed in that table; D and trimming were resolved from the DNA. Found here are 400,000 to 450,000 clones, 75% to 90% of them singletons; the top ten hold approximately 1.5%. The clonotype was recovered from a woman aged 40 to 49 with COVID-19, enrolled during active disease. V and J are TRBV4-2 and TRBJ1-2, with no clear D. The sample consisted of peripheral blood. CDR3 amino acids: CASSQDTAKANYGYTF. The CDR3 nucleotides are TGTGCCAGCAGCCAAGATACAGCCAAAGCTAACTATGGCTACACCTTC.